Presented here are 22 T cell receptor beta chains from one specimen sequenced in a study of T cell repertoires in aging, cancer and after chemotherapy. Peripheral blood genomic DNA, not sorted cells or RNA, was the template. Multiplex touch-down PCR with TRB-A/B primers amplified rearranged V-D-J TRB sequences. TCRdb re-called the multiplex PCR reads with MiXCR, one entry per CDR3 protein. This sample has fewer than 6,500 distinct CDR3 sequences, with about 30% found just once. Sequenced input: blood. The receptor source for this set is a human donor with a blood cancer.

This rearrangement joins TRBV2 to TRBJ1-5; TRBD1 agrees at 11 bases. The CDR3 runs to 14 residues. V dropped 8 bases and J dropped 5; count of bases not matched to a gene: 5. The V gene's germline CDR1 is SNHLY and CDR2 FYNNEI. Here the CDR3 reads CASHRDRGYQPQHF. CDR3 nucleotide sequence: TGTGCCAGCCACCGGGACAGGGGGTATCAGCCCCAGCATTTT.

About this clonotype: The junction departs from germline at one end; a sequencing error may be responsible. As DNA, the CDR3 is TGCGCCAGCAGTCAAGATTTTAGCCAACGCCTCGAGCAGTTCTTC. It specifies CASSQDFSQRLEQFF. This chain joins TRBV4-3 and TRBJ2-1; D call uncertain. CDR1 LGHNA and CDR2 YSLEER come from the germline V gene. The CDR3 is made up of 15 amino acids.

The chain joins TRBV9 to TRBJ1-1, with D perhaps TRBD1 (6 bases). V gave up 6 bases and J gave up 4 bases, with 10 bases separating them. Germline CDR1 SGDLS, CDR2 YYNGEE. This CDR3 spans 12 amino acids. CDR3 protein: CASNKGGTEAFF. The DNA for the CDR3 is TGTGCCAGCAATAAGGGGGGCACTGAAGCTTTCTTT.

In DNA, the CDR3 is TGTGCCAGCAGCTTAGACAGGAACACTGAAGCTTTCTTT. As protein: CASSLDRNTEAFF. The rearrangement uses TRBV5-4 and TRBJ1-1, with TRBD1 as a possible D gene (5 bases). The CDR3 has 13 amino acids. V gave up 2 bases and J gave up 1 base, with 6 bases separating them. CDR1 and CDR2 (germline): SGHNT, YYREEE (reference sequence). The full variable domain, rest sourced from reference TRBV5-4 and TRBJ1-1, is ETGVTQSPTHLIKTRGQQVTLRCSSQSGHNTVSWYQQALGQGPQFIFQYYREEENGRGNFPPRFSGLQFPNYSSELNVNALELDDSALYLCASSLDRNTEAFFGQGTRLTVV.

This clonotype was seen only a few times. The chain employs TRBV5-1 and TRBJ2-2; TRBD2 matches at 11 bases. J lost 4 bases, V lost 4 bases, and 6 bases had no gene match. Germline CDR1 and CDR2: SGHRS and YFSETQ. This CDR3 is 16 amino acids long. CDR3 sequence reads: CASSTDTSGSTGELFF. The CDR3 coding sequence is TGCGCCAGCAGCACGGACACTAGCGGGAGCACCGGGGAGCTGTTTTTT.

The chain couples TRBV7-9 to TRBJ2-1; D might be TRBD1 (6 bases). The CDR3 is made up of 14 amino acids. The V gene's germline CDR1 is SEHNR and CDR2 FQNEAQ (reference sequence). Trimming shortened V by 0 bases and J by 9 bases, and 12 bases separated the two germline ends. Here the CDR3 reads CASSLALIGGEQFF. The CDR3 nucleotides read TGTGCCAGCAGCTTAGCGCTAATAGGGGGTGAGCAGTTCTTC.

The chain couples TRBV28 to TRBJ1-1, with TRBD1 identical over 9 bases. From germline, CDR1 is MDHEN and CDR2 SYDVKM. J gave up 3 bases and V 5 bases, and 10 bases lay outside the gene matches. CDR3 length equals 16 residues. This chain's CDR3 is CASSQQGAPLDTEAFF. In DNA form, the CDR3 reads TGTGCCAGCAGTCAACAGGGGGCGCCCCTAGACACTGAAGCTTTCTTT.

This clonotype showed up just a few times. The CDR3 sequence: CASSKGANEQFF. In nucleotides, the CDR3 is TGTGCCAGCAGCAAAGGGGCAAATGAGCAGTTCTTC. The chain employs TRBV21-1 and TRBJ2-1. TRBV21-1 is a pseudogene. The CDR3 length is 12 residues.

With regard to this clonotype: With a much larger clone just one base away, this may be a read error. This chain links TRBV11-2 with TRBJ2-2; 11 nucleotides match TRBD2. The CDR3 is 18 amino acids. CDR1 SGHAT and CDR2 FQNNGV come from the germline V gene. For the CDR3, the DNA is TGTGCCAGCAGCTCTGGGACTAGCGGCCGGAGAAACATCGGGGAGCTGTTTTTT. Residues: CASSSGTSGRRNIGELFF.

This clonotype came up a few times. This chain joins TRBV10-3 and TRBJ2-7; D may correspond to TRBD1 or TRBD2 (5 bases each). Germline lookup yields CDR1 ENHRY and CDR2 SYGVKD. Trimming pared 1 base from V and 3 bases from J, leaving 16 bases between. CDR3 length: 16 amino acids. The CDR3 protein is CAISEFLRDRLYEQYF. The DNA for the CDR3 is TGTGCCATCAGTGAGTTTCTCCGGGACCGCCTCTACGAGCAGTACTTC.

This rearrangement joins TRBV27 to TRBJ1-4; a possible D gene is TRBD1 (5 bases). This CDR3 region has 14 residues. Germline assignment: CDR1 MNHEY and CDR2 SMNVEV (reference sequence). V lost 6 bases and J 3 bases, leaving 11 bases between the germline ends. The CDR3 region is CASSLGPANEKLFF. DNA of the CDR3: TGTGCCAGCAGCCTGGGACCGGCTAATGAAAAACTGTTTTTT.

This clonotype is deemed medium-sized. The V call is TRBV24-1, the J call TRBJ2-7, with 9 nucleotides matching TRBD1. The CDR3 is 13 amino acids. The J segment lost 3 bases and the V segment lost 8 bases, leaving 4 bases of the junction unmatched. Germline CDR1 reads KGHDR; CDR2 reads SFDVKD. The CDR3 reads CATNPGQGYEQYF. CDR3 nucleotides: TGTGCCACCAATCCGGGACAGGGCTACGAGCAGTACTTC.

Comments on this clonotype: A much larger clonotype is one base distant, so this may be a read error. V usage is TRBV6-1 and J usage is TRBJ2-5, with 7 bases lining up with TRBD1. The V gene's germline CDR1 is MNHNS and CDR2 SASEGT. CDR3 length equals 14 residues. V lost 9 bases to trimming and J lost 5 bases; unmatched junction nucleotides: 12. For the CDR3, the DNA is TGTGCCAGATCCCTTGTAGGGGGCAGGGAGACCCAGTACTTC. Its translation is CARSLVGGRETQYF.

This clonotype occurred a few times. The chain uses TRBV6-1 and TRBJ2-7; 12 nucleotides align to TRBD2. Germline-derived CDR1 and CDR2 are MNHNS and SASEGT. The CDR3 loop spans 14 amino acids. V gave up 3 bases and J gave up 4 bases; unmatched junction bases: 1. The chain's CDR3 is CASSETSGGYEQYF. The CDR3 nucleotides read TGTGCCAGCAGTGAGACTAGCGGGGGTTACGAGCAGTACTTC.

The rearrangement uses TRBV18 and TRBJ2-7, with TRBD1 identical over 7 bases. The V gene end was trimmed by 3 bases and the J gene end by 6 bases; junction bases not matched to a gene: 5. Germline-derived CDR1 and CDR2 are KGHSH and LQKENI. The CDR3 contains 13 residues. CDR3 sequence: CASSPGQASEQYF. CDR3 coding DNA: TGTGCCAGCTCACCCGGACAGGCTAGCGAGCAGTACTTC.

This clonotype was observed a handful of times. The gene calls are TRBV7-9 and TRBJ1-2; 9 bases line up with TRBD1. V dropped 5 bases and J dropped 4; count of bases not matched to a gene: 11. The CDR3 runs 16 residues. Germline values: CDR1 SEHNR, CDR2 FQNEAQ (reference sequence). The chain's CDR3 is CASSPRDREKGYGYTF. CDR3 bases: TGTGCCAGCAGCCCCCGGGACAGGGAGAAGGGCTATGGCTACACCTTC.

This clonotype showed up just a few times. The gene calls are TRBV15 and TRBJ1-5; no reliable D call. V shed 1 base and J shed 3 bases, with 4 bases lying between them. This CDR3 has 13 residues. CDR1 and CDR2 from the germline V gene are LNHNV and YYDKDF (reference sequence). CDR3 sequence reads: CATSRGNNQPQHF. The CDR3 bases are TGTGCCACCAGCAGAGGTAACAATCAGCCCCAGCATTTT.

V usage is TRBV7-9 and J usage is TRBJ2-7; 10 bases map to TRBD1. The CDR3 has 16 amino acids. The germline V gene has CDR1 SEHNR and CDR2 FQNEAQ (reference sequence). V was pared by 4 bases and J by 5 bases, with 11 bases of the junction left unmatched. The CDR3 loop is CASSSYPGQGSDEQYF. The CDR3 nucleotides are TGTGCCAGCAGCTCATACCCGGGACAGGGGTCTGACGAGCAGTACTTC.

V and J are TRBV2 and TRBJ2-5; no clear D gene. This CDR3 is 12 amino acids long. Germline V gives CDR1 SNHLY, CDR2 FYNNEI. Trimming removed 4 bases from V and 6 bases from J, with 9 bases in between. CDR3 protein: CASSVWVQTQYF. The DNA of the CDR3 is TGTGCCAGCAGTGTTTGGGTACAGACCCAGTACTTC.

Comment on this clonotype: Given a much more abundant clone one base away, this may be a read error. The rearrangement joins TRBV7-6 to TRBJ2-7; no clear D gene. The CDR3 consists of 14 residues. The ends were cut back, 6 bases at V and 5 bases at J, with 17 bases in the middle. Germline V lookup: CDR1 SGHVS, CDR2 FNYEAQ. The CDR3 loop is CASSYGWHGHEQYF. The CDR3 coding sequence is TGTGCCAGCAGTTATGGGTGGCACGGACACGAGCAGTACTTC.

In its sample, this clonotype is medium-sized. This chain uses TRBV19 with TRBJ2-2, with 8 bases aligning to TRBD2. J was trimmed by 6 bases and V by 3 bases; bases with no gene match: 6. The CDR3 consists of 15 residues. In germline, CDR1 is LNHDA, CDR2 SQIVND (reference sequence). For the CDR3, the DNA is TGTGCCAGTAGTATTTTGACGGGAGGGGCCGGGGAGCTGTTTTTT. This translates into CASSILTGGAGELFF.

Sample share makes this clonotype medium-sized. CDR3 in amino acids: CASSGTSGSPNEQFF. The CDR3 bases are TGTGCCAGCAGTGGGACTAGCGGGAGTCCAAATGAGCAGTTCTTC. The chain is built from TRBV6-1 and TRBJ2-1; 13 positions match TRBD2. This CDR3 contains 15 residues. V lost 4 bases and J lost 7; bases outside the gene matches: 4. Germline V gives CDR1 MNHNS, CDR2 SASEGT.